A single sample gave rise to the 10 T cell receptor beta chains below, sequenced in a study of Ad26.COV2.S vaccination and SARS-CoV-2 variants. Using immunoSEQ multiplex PCR, the repertoire was profiled, and TCRdb retains in-frame clones only, with some absent. The data contain 430,000 or so clones, 80% to 95% of them singletons. Treatment: some 20 received Ad26.COV2.S at low or high dose, single or two shots; 5 received placebo; per-sample allocation not given. Specimen acquisition occurred on day 63 following the initial vaccine or placebo injection. Specimen: peripheral blood, collected in a trial of Ad26.COV2.S vaccine versus placebo. The receptors derive from a person aged 18 to 65 who received the Ad26.COV2.S COVID-19 vaccine or a placebo.

This clone occurred once. The J gene is TRBJ1-4, the V gene TRBV6-2 or TRBV6-3; possible D gene TRBD1, 6 bases. V gave up 2 bases and J gave up 8 bases, with 24 bases separating them. Per germline, CDR1 MNHEY and CDR2 SVGEGT. The CDR3 spans 18 residues. CDR3 residues: CASSYPRTRQENEEKLFF. CDR3 DNA sequence: TGTGCCAGCAGTTACCCGAGAACCCGACAGGAGAATGAGGAAAAACTGTTTTTT.

This chain connects TRBV5-4 to TRBJ2-2; TRBD2 aligns across 7 bases. Germline trimming cut 4 bases from V and 3 bases from J; bases unmatched to any gene: 12. The CDR3 consists of 17 residues. Germline assignment: CDR1 SGHNT and CDR2 YYREEE (reference sequence). CDR3 protein: CASSRKVAGAHTGELFF. CDR3 bases: TGTGCCAGCAGCCGGAAGGTGGCGGGAGCCCACACCGGGGAGCTGTTTTTT.

The J gene is TRBJ1-6, the V gene TRBV6-1; D is undetermined. V lost 1 base and J lost 5, with 9 bases in between. The CDR3 length is 15 residues. Germline V lookup: CDR1 MNHNS, CDR2 SASEGT. CDR3 sequence: CASSEGPLHNSPLHF. The DNA for the CDR3 is TGTGCCAGCAGTGAAGGACCGTTGCATAATTCACCCCTCCACTTT.

This chain connects TRBV5-1 to TRBJ2-1, with 9 bases fitting TRBD2. J was trimmed by 9 bases and V by 6 bases; bases with no gene match: 7. Germline V gene lookup returns CDR1 SGHRS and CDR2 YFSETQ. This CDR3 comprises 13 residues. The CDR3 is CASNLAGKSEQFF. The CDR3 DNA is TGCGCCAGCAACCTAGCGGGGAAGAGTGAGCAGTTCTTC. The full variable domain, in which reference TRBV5-1 and TRBJ2-1 provide the parts outside the CDR3, is KAGVTQTPRYLIKTRGQQVTLSCSPISGHRSVSWYQQTPGQGLQFLFEYFSETQRNKGNFPGRFSGRQFSNSRSEMNVSTLELGDSALYLCASNLAGKSEQFFGPGTRLTVL.

The J gene is TRBJ2-1, the V gene TRBV27, with unresolved D. The CDR3 is 13 amino acids. The V and J ends lost 0 bases and 8 bases respectively, with 8 bases between them. Looked up from germline, CDR1 is MNHEY and CDR2 is SMNVEV (reference sequence). The CDR3 nucleotides read TGTGCCAGCAGTTTATCGGGCCGGGATGAGCAGTTCTTC. It is translated as CASSLSGRDEQFF.

This clone came up many times. CDR3 coding DNA: TGCGCCAGCAGCCAAGATTTCGGGGCTGGGGCCAACGTCCTGACTTTC. Translating it yields CASSQDFGAGANVLTF. The rearrangement joins TRBV4-3 to TRBJ2-6; a weak D match, TRBD2 (5 bases). Germline values: CDR1 LGHNA, CDR2 YSLEER. CDR3 size: 16 residues. The germline V and J ends were trimmed by 0 bases and 2 bases, with 8 bases remaining between them.

This chain joins TRBV9 and TRBJ2-1; D not certain. Between the trimmed V and J ends, which lost 3 bases and 2 bases, there was a span of 15 bases. The CDR3 contains 16 residues. CDR1 and CDR2 from the germline V gene are SGDLS and YYNGEE. CDR3 region: CASSGYRRFPYNEQFF. In nucleotides, the CDR3 is TGTGCCAGCAGCGGCTACCGTAGGTTCCCCTACAATGAGCAGTTCTTC. The entire variable domain, with the rest obtained from reference TRBV9 and TRBJ2-1, is as follows: DSGVTQTPKHLITATGQRVTLRCSPRSGDLSVYWYQQSLDQGLQFLIQYYNGEERAKGNILERFSAQQFPDLHSELNLSSLELGDSALYFCASSGYRRFPYNEQFFGPGTRLTVL.

The chain is built from TRBV27 and TRBJ2-7, with D perhaps matching TRBD1 (5 bases). V lost 5 bases and J lost 3, with 11 bases in between. Germline values: CDR1 MNHEY, CDR2 SMNVEV (reference sequence). The CDR3 spans 13 residues. The CDR3 bases are TGTGCCAGCAGTGCCGCAGGGTACTACGAGCAGTACTTC. The encoded protein is CASSAAGYYEQYF.

V is TRBV30 and J is TRBJ2-7; no reliable D call. V lost 0 bases and J lost 9, with 9 bases in between. Germline V gene sequence: CDR1 GTSNPN, CDR2 SVGIG (reference sequence). This CDR3 is built from 11 residues. CDR3 amino acids: CAWSVGGWQYF. The CDR3, as DNA: TGTGCCTGGAGTGTCGGCGGCTGGCAGTACTTC.

The genes are TRBV13 and TRBJ2-1; D is possibly TRBD1 (6 bases). The CDR3 runs 14 residues. V was trimmed by 5 bases and J by 2 bases, leaving 10 bases between them. CDR1 PRHDT and CDR2 FYEKMQ come from the germline V gene (reference sequence). DNA for the CDR3: TGTGCCAGCAGCACCGGACAGCCCTACAATGAGCAGTTCTTC. Translating it yields CASSTGQPYNEQFF.